The rows below give T cell receptor beta chains drawn from one sample of a study of response to subunit inactivated influenza vaccine. TCRdb analysed the RT-PCR reads with MiXCR anew, one entry per CDR3 protein. The sample lists 400,000 to 550,000 distinct CDR3 sequences, approximately 24% occurring once. The sample consisted of CD4+ T cells sorted from PBMCs, taken approximately 5 days after vaccination. The receptors stem from a man aged 45-60 years who received an inactivated influenza vaccine. The CDR3 runs from the conserved cysteine through the conserved F or W. Part of the rows lack a size; the others show once, few, many or a class for expanded clones.

-,13,TRBV10-3,TRBJ2-1,CATQGRVDNEQFF
-,15,TRBV6-2/TRBV6-3,TRBJ2-3,CASSPRGTEISTQYF
many,16,TRBV4-3,TRBJ2-5,CASSQGLAGGQETQYF
few,14,TRBV20-1,TRBJ2-6,CSARGGSGANVLTF
-,13,TRBV7-2,TRBJ2-5,CASSRGGGETQYF
-,15,TRBV20-1,TRBJ2-5,CSATGTSGNWETQYF
-,16,TRBV10-3,TRBJ2-4,CAISESGQGMGNIQYF
-,17,TRBV11-2,TRBJ2-3,CASSGPTGGSRTDTQYF
-,13,TRBV6-2/TRBV6-3,TRBJ1-1,CASSADRATEAFF
once,16,TRBV4-1,TRBJ2-5,CASSPRASGDKETQDF
-,12,TRBV23-1,TRBJ2-4,CASSQSGPREYF
few,16,TRBV28,TRBJ1-5,CASSTRDRGSGQPQHF
-,14,TRBV20-1,TRBJ2-5,CSARGDGGGETQYF
few,13,TRBV20-1,TRBJ2-7,CSARREIRDEQYF
-,13,TRBV4-3,TRBJ2-5,CASSQGPMKTQYF
-,16,TRBV3-1,TRBJ2-3,CASSQGGSLGPDTQYF
-,17,TRBV21-1,TRBJ2-1,CASTNGGTSGSYNEQFF
few,15,TRBV5-5,TRBJ2-1,CASSLGLAGPNEQFF
-,15,TRBV7-2,TRBJ2-5,CASSLMTSGSRTQYF
-,14,TRBV30,TRBJ2-7,CAWKHGPNLYEQYF
many,14,TRBV5-1,TRBJ2-7,CASSPGQGSYEQYF
few,15,TRBV4-1,TRBJ1-6,CASSQVAGGGSPLHF
few,15,TRBV20-1,TRBJ2-3,CSARDLKRGTDTQYF
-,12,TRBV6-1,TRBJ2-7,CASSEVDAEQYF